The clone carrying this T cell receptor (beta chain) was recorded a few times. No antigen is known for it. Unique molecular identifiers featured in how the TCRbeta library was prepared. TCRdb processed the PCR reads anew with MiXCR; each CDR3 protein has one entry. The table includes 700,000 to 950,000 distinct CDR3 sequences, approximately 15% detected once. The entry originates in a study of T-cell reconstitution after alpha-beta-depleted transplantation in children. Study-level results: Surviving recipient T cells and thymic progenitors underlay high day-60 TCRbeta diversity in some patients. Reportedly, only several hundred clones from non-depleted graft cells drove alpha-beta T-cell counts at about two months. Counts and diversity of T cells one year after transplant came mostly from newly produced T cells.

The V end was cut by 7 bases, the J end by 3 bases, with 10 bases between. Germline V gene lookup returns CDR1 LNHDA and CDR2 SQIVND (reference sequence). The CDR3 length is 12 residues. The material was PBMCs, mostly from graft donor cells, obtained 360 days after TCRalphabeta/CD19-depleted stem cell transplant. The clonotype was recovered from a male patient younger than 18 who had a stem cell transplant for acute lymphoblastic leukemia, so the T cells may come from the graft donor. The chain employs TRBV19 and TRBJ2-7; D is possibly TRBD2 (6 bases). The CDR3 DNA reads TGTGCCAGTAAATCAGCGGGCTACGAGCAGTACTTC. This translates into CASKSAGYEQYF. The full variable domain, with the rest looked up from reference TRBV19 and TRBJ2-7, is DGGITQSPKYLFRKEGQNVTLSCEQNLNHDAMYWYRQDPGQGLRLIYYSQIVNDFQKGDIAEGYSVSREKKESFPLTVTSAQKNPTAFYLCASKSAGYEQYFGPGTRLTVT.